This T cell receptor beta chain was sequenced during a study of T cells in Graves' hyperthyroidism and ophthalmopathy. General study results and limits: Most thyroid clonotypes that were expanded above 0.001 also turned up in blood. Ophthalmopathy and stable hyperthyroidism were separated by a 13 V-J model.

Amplification of TCR beta CDR3 regions used RNA as the template. Using the HTBI primer set, a first-round RT-PCR was run on the TCR CDR3. TCRdb reprocessed the multiplex PCR reads via MiXCR and lists one record per CDR3 protein. Of fewer than 450,000 distinct CDR3 sequences listed, approximately 18% are singletons. Trimming cost V 3 bases and J 0 bases, with 9 bases left between them. CDR1 and CDR2 (germline): SNHLY, FYNNEI. This CDR3 is built from 14 residues. In its sample, this clonotype was seen many times. Its specificity is unknown. Fresh peripheral blood, 9.5 to 10 ml of it, supplied the PBMCs. The specimen sequenced was blood. The V and J genes are TRBV2 and TRBJ2-7; D is possibly TRBD2 (5 bases). This clonotype originated in a woman younger than 45 with Graves' hyperthyroidism that later progressed to Graves' ophthalmopathy. Here the CDR3 DNA reads TGTGCCAGCAGTGATCCAACTAGCTCCTACGAGCAGTACTTC. It yields the protein CASSDPTSSYEQYF.